This T cell receptor beta chain is drawn from a study of human T cells and chemical hapten exposure. Indicated time point: patch test 3, about 24 weeks after DPC sensitization. The treatment was: therapeutic diphenylcyclopropenone sensitization with weekly scalp DPC. The CDR3 covers 15 residues. The V gene's germline CDR1 is KGHDR and CDR2 SFDVKD. The V gene end was trimmed by 3 bases and the J gene end by 3 bases; junction bases not matched to a gene: 5. Turning to this clonotype: Its antigen is currently unknown.

The library put unique molecular identifiers onto individual cDNA molecules. TCRdb processed the RACE reads anew with MiXCR; each CDR3 protein has one entry. The sample contains 100,000 or so distinct CDR3 sequences, 30% to 35% of which appear only once. Study-level findings and limits: The presence of alopecia in the donors means their immune response may differ from healthy people's.

Material: whole blood, obtained in connection with sensitization to the hapten diphenylcyclopropenone (DPC). This sequence was found in a man in his forties with alopecia areata. Some clones in this sample may be carry-over from other donors' samples. The chain links TRBV24-1 to TRBJ2-3; 7 nucleotides line up with TRBD2. CDR3 in amino acids: CATSDTRLATDTQYF. Written as DNA, the CDR3 is TGTGCCACCAGTGATACCCGACTAGCAACAGATACGCAGTATTTT.